The 18 T cell receptor beta chains below were found in one sample sequenced in a study of CD8 T cells in Susac syndrome. Random-hexamer reverse transcription was applied to about 0.5 to 1 ug RNA. TCRdb redid the calling of the immunoSEQ multiplex PCR reads with MiXCR, one entry per CDR3 protein. The data show about 180,000 distinct CDR3 sequences, roughly 94% seen once. Sequencing used CD4+ T cells from PBMCs. The receptors originated from a human donor with Susac syndrome.

The rearrangement links TRBV3-1 to TRBJ2-7; TRBD2 aligns across 16 bases. CDR1 is LGHDT, CDR2 YNNKEL, per germline (reference sequence). V dropped 3 bases and J dropped 3; count of bases not matched to a gene: 5. The CDR3 contains 17 residues. For the CDR3, the DNA is TGTGCCAGCAGCCATCGGGGACTAGCGGGAGGGAACTACGAGCAGTACTTC. It yields the protein CASSHRGLAGGNYEQYF.

V is TRBV11-3 and J is TRBJ2-2, with a tentative D call TRBD2 (5 bases). The length of the CDR3 is 15 residues. Deletions cut 5 bases from V and 5 bases from J, with 15 bases between. Germline CDR1 SGHNT, CDR2 YENEEA. The CDR3 sequence: CASSPHEGWTGELFF. The CDR3 region has the DNA TGTGCCAGCAGCCCTCATGAGGGTTGGACCGGGGAGCTGTTTTTT. Combining the CDR3 with reference TRBV11-3 and TRBJ2-2 gives the whole variable domain EAGVVQSPRYKIIEKKQPVAFWCNPISGHNTLYWYLQNLGQGPELLIRYENEEAVDDSQLPKDRFSAERLKGVDSTLKIQPAELGDSAVYLCASSPHEGWTGELFFGEGSRLTVL.

This sequence joins TRBV21-1 and TRBJ2-1; the tabulated D call, TRBD2, remains unverified against the DNA. TRBV21-1 corresponds to a pseudogene. The CDR3 covers 17 residues. CDR3 amino acids: CASSKIWTSGRANEQFF. Here the CDR3 DNA reads TGTGCCAGCAGCAAAATTTGGACTAGCGGGAGGGCAAATGAGCAGTTCTTC.

This chain connects TRBV20-1 to TRBJ2-7; 7 bases are shared with TRBD2. The ends lost 5 bases at V and 3 bases at J; junction bases unmatched: 13. The germline gives CDR1 DFQATT, CDR2 SNEGSKA (reference sequence). This CDR3 region has 15 residues. In DNA, the CDR3 is TGCAGTGCTTTCGCCAGCAGCGGGGTGTACTACGAGCAGTACTTC. Translation: CSAFASSGVYYEQYF.

The chain has TRBV5-4 and TRBJ1-6, with D hard to call. V was shortened by 0 bases and J by 10 bases, with 11 bases between the two germline ends. Germline V CDR1 and CDR2: SGHNT, YYREEE (reference sequence). The CDR3 is 14 residues long. The CDR3 protein is CASSLEGVRSPLHF. DNA for the CDR3: TGTGCCAGCAGCTTGGAAGGCGTACGGTCACCCCTCCACTTT.

The chain links TRBV12-3 or TRBV12-4 to TRBJ2-3, with no clear D. CDR3 length equals 17 residues. Between the trimmed V and J ends, which lost 2 bases and 2 bases, there was a span of 17 bases. The CDR3 is CASSLSFARRPTDTQYF. In DNA form, the CDR3 reads TGTGCCAGCAGTTTAAGTTTTGCCCGACGTCCCACAGATACGCAGTATTTT.

This chain links TRBV15 with TRBJ2-4, with D possibly TRBD2 on 5 matching bases. In germline, CDR1 is LNHNV, CDR2 YYDKDF (reference sequence). The CDR3 contains 15 residues. V was shortened by 1 base and J by 0 bases, with 7 bases between the two germline ends. In DNA, the CDR3 is TGTGCCACCAGCAGAGGTAGCGCAGCCAAAAACATTCAGTACTTC. The encoded protein is CATSRGSAAKNIQYF.

The chain is built from TRBV5-8 and TRBJ1-5, with D possibly matching TRBD1 (5 bases). Germline CDR1 is SGHTS and CDR2 is YDEGEE. Trimming removed 3 bases from V and 8 bases from J, with 24 bases in between. There are 17 residues in the CDR3. In DNA, the CDR3 is TGTGCCAGCAGCTGGAGTTGGGGACGGACTTCCTTTGAGCCCCAGCATTTT. Translating it yields CASSWSWGRTSFEPQHF.

The V call is TRBV7-9, the J call TRBJ2-1; 9 positions agree with TRBD1. This CDR3 spans 17 amino acids. Germline V gives CDR1 SEHNR, CDR2 FQNEAQ (reference sequence). V trimming: 5 bases; J trimming: 2 bases; junction bases outside the gene matches: 10. The CDR3 here is CASSPRGQGAPYNEQFF. CDR3 nucleotide sequence: TGTGCCAGCAGCCCAAGGGGACAGGGAGCGCCCTACAATGAGCAGTTCTTC.

The V call is TRBV6-4, the J call TRBJ2-3; no clear D gene. V was cut by 3 bases and J by 4 bases, with 8 bases left in between. The CDR3 runs 13 residues. Germline CDR1 and CDR2: MRHNA and SNTAGT. CDR3 coding DNA: TGTGCCAGCAGTGATGACCCTGCAGATACGCAGTATTTT. Translation: CASSDDPADTQYF.

The chain couples TRBV7-8 to TRBJ1-1; D remains unclear. The V end lost 5 bases, the J end lost 1 base, and 11 bases lay between the germline ends. This CDR3 is 14 amino acids long. The V gene's germline CDR1 is SGHVS and CDR2 FQNEAQ. The CDR3 DNA follows: TGTGCCAGCAGCCCCGGGGAAGGGAACACTGAAGCTTTCTTT. Translated, it gives CASSPGEGNTEAFF.

V and J are TRBV20-1 and TRBJ2-7; possible D gene TRBD2, 5 bases. The CDR3 runs to 16 residues. V dropped 3 bases and J dropped 3 bases, with 21 bases sitting between them. The germline CDR1 and CDR2 sequences are DFQATT and SNEGSKA (reference sequence). This chain's CDR3 is CSASHPPRARGYEQYF. The CDR3 DNA sequence: TGCAGTGCTAGTCACCCGCCGCGGGCCCGGGGCTACGAGCAGTACTTC.

The rearrangement links TRBV4-1 to TRBJ1-2, with D possibly being TRBD1 (6 bases). V was pared by 2 bases and J by 8 bases, with 12 bases between. Germline V gives CDR1 MGHRA, CDR2 YSYEKL. This CDR3 spans 13 amino acids. The CDR3 is CASSQLSGEGYTF. DNA of the CDR3: TGCGCCAGCAGCCAATTATCAGGGGAAGGCTACACCTTC.

The chain recombines TRBV4-1 with TRBJ2-7; D call uncertain. CDR3 length equals 14 residues. The germline V and J ends were trimmed by 1 base and 0 bases, with 7 bases remaining between them. The germline V gene encodes CDR1 MGHRA and CDR2 YSYEKL. For the CDR3, the DNA is TGCGCCAGCAGCCAAGGACCGCTCTCCTACGAGCAGTACTTC. As protein: CASSQGPLSYEQYF.

This chain links TRBV7-2 with TRBJ2-5, with 7 bases aligning to TRBD1. V lost 4 bases, J lost 7 bases, and 6 bases stayed unmatched. Germline values: CDR1 SGHTA, CDR2 FQGNSA. This CDR3 region has 13 residues. The CDR3 loop is CASSSRGTRTQYF. The DNA for the CDR3 is TGTGCCAGCAGCTCCAGGGGGACGAGGACCCAGTACTTC. The full variable domain, with the rest looked up from reference TRBV7-2 and TRBJ2-5, is GAGVSQSPSNKVTEKGKDVELRCDPISGHTALYWYRQSLGQGLEFLIYFQGNSAPDKSGLPSDRFSAERTGGSVSTLTIQRTQQEDSAVYLCASSSRGTRTQYFGPGTRLLVL.

This rearrangement joins TRBV20-1 to TRBJ2-7; weak D call: TRBD2 (6 bases). Germline CDR1 and CDR2: DFQATT and SNEGSKA (reference sequence). V was trimmed by 0 bases and J by 0 bases, leaving 9 bases between them. This CDR3 region has 14 residues. The CDR3 DNA reads as TGCAGTGCTAGAGACACCGGGAGCTCCTACGAGCAGTACTTC. This sequence encodes CSARDTGSSYEQYF.

The chain carries TRBV7-7 and TRBJ2-3; 10 bases line up with TRBD2. This CDR3 region has 17 residues. Trimming cost V 1 base and J 0 bases; bases outside gene matches: 4. Looked up from germline, CDR1 is SSHAT and CDR2 is FNYEAQ (reference sequence). The CDR3 sequence is CASSLGSTSGSTDTQYF. The CDR3 nucleotides are TGTGCCAGCAGCTTAGGATCGACTAGCGGGAGCACAGATACGCAGTATTTT.

The chain links TRBV15 to TRBJ1-5; D gene uncertain. Trimming took off 5 bases at V and 5 bases at J, with 13 bases between the two ends. Per the germline V gene, CDR1 is LNHNV and CDR2 is YYDKDF (reference sequence). The CDR3 is 14 residues long. For the CDR3, the DNA is TGTGCCACCAGCCCTGGGATTGGGGATCAGCCCCAGCATTTT. Amino acids: CATSPGIGDQPQHF.